The 26 T cell receptor beta chains in this list originate from one sample, sequenced in a study of T-cell reconstitution after alpha-beta-depleted transplantation in children (dated by TCRdb to 2016 to 2018). Sample treatment or condition, as interpreted from the label and publication: allogeneic hematopoietic cell transplantation with graft depleted of TCRalphabeta T cells and CD19 B cells. Library generation was performed with PCR. TCRdb records Illumina HiSeq 2500 as the sequencer. TCR library preparation used molecular barcoding, with unique molecular identifiers applied to normalize quantification of the TCRbeta repertoire. TCRdb trimmed public reads at Q25 via fastp, called clones via MiXCR and kept in-frame beta chains. Each CDR3 protein gets just one entry, which takes the most common genes and DNA from the rows behind it. This sample is represented by about 6,800 distinct CDR3 sequences; 15% to 20% of them were singletons. Clones ranked in the top ten supply roughly 15% of the sample.

Sequences were derived from PBMCs, sampled before TCRalphabeta/CD19-depleted stem cell transplant. The receptors stem from a boy under 10 years old with acute lymphoblastic leukemia, due to receive a stem cell transplant.

By share of the sample, this clonotype is medium-sized. The chain joins TRBV5-1 to TRBJ2-1; TRBD1 agrees at 8 bases. CDR3 length: 15 amino acids. Germline-derived CDR1 and CDR2 are SGHRS and YFSETQ. Germline trimming cut 3 bases from V and 2 bases from J; bases unmatched to any gene: 4. The DNA for the CDR3 is TGCGCCAGCAGCTACCGGGACAGGCCCTACAATGAGCAGTTCTTC. This gives the protein CASSYRDRPYNEQFF.

This clonotype is medium-sized in the sample. CDR3 sequence reads: CASSFLGYEQYF. The CDR3 DNA reads TGCGCCAGCAGCTTCCTTGGCTACGAGCAGTACTTC. The chain links TRBV5-1 to TRBJ2-7, with D unresolved. Per the germline V gene, CDR1 is SGHRS and CDR2 is YFSETQ. This CDR3 comprises 12 residues. Trimming pared 2 bases from V and 3 bases from J, leaving 6 bases between.

A few counts support this clonotype. The chain carries TRBV19 and TRBJ1-2; D ambiguous. There are 13 residues in the CDR3. V was shortened by 6 bases and J by 4 bases, with 12 bases between the two germline ends. Germline values: CDR1 LNHDA, CDR2 SQIVND (reference sequence). CDR3 loop: CASSLERVYGYTF. DNA of the CDR3: TGTGCCAGTAGCCTAGAACGGGTCTATGGCTACACCTTC. Based on the CDR3 plus reference TRBV19 and TRBJ1-2, the full variable domain is DGGITQSPKYLFRKEGQNVTLSCEQNLNHDAMYWYRQDPGQGLRLIYYSQIVNDFQKGDIAEGYSVSREKKESFPLTVTSAQKNPTAFYLCASSLERVYGYTFGSGTRLTVV.

This clonotype was recorded many times. J is TRBJ2-3 and V is TRBV2; tentative D call: TRBD2 (6 bases). The V end was cut by 3 bases, the J end by 5 bases, with 12 bases between. CDR1 is SNHLY, CDR2 FYNNEI, per germline. The CDR3 has 14 amino acids. The CDR3, as DNA: TGTGCCAGCAGTGATAGCGGACGCGGAGATACGCAGTATTTT. Amino acid sequence: CASSDSGRGDTQYF.

By share, this clonotype ranks as medium-sized. CDR3 sequence reads: CSARDLAGDNSPLHF. Written as DNA, the CDR3 is TGCAGTGCTAGAGATTTGGCAGGAGATAATTCACCCCTCCACTTT. The rearrangement joins TRBV20-1 to TRBJ1-6, with no clear D. Germline loops: CDR1 DFQATT, CDR2 SNEGSKA (reference sequence). V gave up 0 bases and J gave up 5 bases, with 11 bases separating them. This CDR3 spans 15 amino acids.

Judged by abundance, this clonotype is medium-sized. J is TRBJ2-7 and V is TRBV7-9; D gene uncertain. V was pared by 2 bases and J by 4 bases, with 12 bases between. The germline V gene has CDR1 SEHNR and CDR2 FQNEAQ (reference sequence). The CDR3 is made up of 14 amino acids. CDR3 in amino acids: CASSLSDRRYEQYF. The CDR3 nucleotides are TGTGCCAGCAGCTTATCAGATCGGAGATACGAGCAGTACTTC.

This clonotype was picked up one time. The CDR3 ends on some other residue instead of the conserved phenylalanine or tryptophan, so this is likely a read error. The genes are TRBV4-2 and TRBJ1-4, with TRBD1 identical over 7 bases. This CDR3 is 14 amino acids long. V shed 4 bases, J shed 7 bases, and the junction held 6 bases outside the gene matches. The germline V gene has CDR1 LGHNA and CDR2 YNFKEQ. CDR3 DNA sequence: TGTGCCAGCAGCCCGACAGGGTCCAGTGAAAAACTGTTTTGT. This gives the protein CASSPTGSSEKLFC.

The rearrangement joins TRBV4-2 to TRBJ1-2, with D maybe TRBD1 (6 bases). In germline, CDR1 is LGHNA, CDR2 YNFKEQ. Trimming shortened V by 1 base and J by 5 bases, and 14 bases separated the two germline ends. CDR3 length: 15 amino acids. The CDR3 DNA reads TGTGCCAGCAGCCAAGGCGGAGGGGGAAGATATGGCTACACCTTC. This gives the protein CASSQGGGGRYGYTF.

This clonotype showed up many times. The chain couples TRBV5-1 to TRBJ2-7; TRBD2 agrees at 9 bases. The CDR3 extends over 16 amino acids. Germline CDR1 reads SGHRS; CDR2 reads YFSETQ. V dropped 0 bases and J dropped 0; count of bases not matched to a gene: 4. CDR3 nucleotides: TGCGCCAGCAGCTTGGGAGCGGGGGGCTCCTCCTACGAGCAGTACTTC. This translates into CASSLGAGGSSYEQYF. The variable domain in full, with the rest retrieved from reference TRBV5-1 and TRBJ2-7, is KAGVTQTPRYLIKTRGQQVTLSCSPISGHRSVSWYQQTPGQGLQFLFEYFSETQRNKGNFPGRFSGRQFSNSRSEMNVSTLELGDSALYLCASSLGAGGSSYEQYFGPGTRLTVT.

By sample fraction, this clonotype is medium-sized (0.01 to 0.1%). This chain connects TRBV27 to TRBJ2-7; D is uncertain. The length of the CDR3 is 15 residues. V shed 6 bases and J shed 0 bases, with 15 bases lying between them. Germline V gene sequence: CDR1 MNHEY, CDR2 SMNVEV (reference sequence). The CDR3 here is CASSDRDKSSYEQYF. DNA for the CDR3: TGTGCCAGCAGCGATAGAGACAAGAGCTCCTACGAGCAGTACTTC.

This clonotype is medium-sized within its sample. The chain uses TRBV5-6 and TRBJ2-3; D tentatively reads TRBD1 or TRBD2 (5 bases each). Germline CDR1 is SGHDT and CDR2 is YYEEEE. The CDR3 totals 13 residues. Trimming took off 4 bases at V and 6 bases at J, with 12 bases between the two ends. The CDR3 DNA reads as TGTGCCAGCAGCCCCTACAGGAGGGATACGCAGTATTTT. It yields the protein CASSPYRRDTQYF. Full variable domain (remainder filled in from reference TRBV5-6 and TRBJ2-3): DAGVTQSPTHLIKTRGQQVTLRCSPKSGHDTVSWYQQALGQGPQFIFQYYEEEERQRGNFPDRFSGHQFPNYSSELNVNALLLGDSALYLCASSPYRRDTQYFGPGTRLTVL.

By frequency in the sample, this clonotype is medium-sized. This chain joins TRBV11-3 and TRBJ1-2, with D hard to call. The CDR3 runs 11 residues. Deletions cut 4 bases from V and 7 bases from J, with 7 bases between. CDR1 is SGHNT and CDR2 is YENEEA in the germline V gene. CDR3 in amino acids: CASSSHVGYTF. DNA for the CDR3: TGTGCCAGCAGCTCCCATGTTGGCTACACCTTC.

This clonotype was counted ten times or more. This chain links TRBV28 with TRBJ2-7, with D perhaps TRBD1 (5 bases). Per the germline V gene, CDR1 is MDHEN and CDR2 is SYDVKM. V was shortened by 4 bases and J by 6 bases, with 13 bases between the two germline ends. The CDR3 contains 13 residues. CDR3 coding DNA: TGTGCCAGCAGTTGGGGCGGTAGGGGCGAGCAGTACTTC. Translated: CASSWGGRGEQYF.

The chain's CDR3 is CASSQGGTGTRSPYEQYF. CDR3 sequence (DNA): TGTGCCAGCAGCCAAGGGGGAACAGGGACAAGGTCCCCCTACGAGCAGTACTTC. The chain carries TRBV4-2 and TRBJ2-7, with a possible D match to TRBD1 (6 bases). CDR3 size: 18 residues. In germline, CDR1 is LGHNA, CDR2 YNFKEQ. Trimming cost V 1 base and J 2 bases, with 21 bases left between them.

This clonotype was seen at least ten times. V is TRBV20-1 and J is TRBJ2-2, with TRBD1 identical over 7 bases. The V segment lost 2 bases and the J segment 7 bases; nucleotides outside the gene matches: 4. The CDR3 is 13 residues long. Germline V CDR1 and CDR2: DFQATT, SNEGSKA (reference sequence). CDR3 DNA sequence: TGCAGTGCTAGATCTACAGGGGTCGGGGAGCTGTTTTTT. It specifies CSARSTGVGELFF.

This chain uses TRBV28 with TRBJ2-5, with D perhaps TRBD1 or TRBD2 (5 bases each). In germline, CDR1 is MDHEN, CDR2 SYDVKM. V lost 9 bases and J lost 5, with 22 bases in between. CDR3 length: 15 amino acids. The CDR3 DNA is TGTGCCAGGGGCCCGGGGACCCTCCGCGGGGAGACCCAGTACTTC. This translates into CARGPGTLRGETQYF.

This clonotype is medium-sized in the sample. This sequence joins TRBV12-3 or TRBV12-4 and TRBJ1-2; unclear D gene. Trimming removed 3 bases from V and 7 bases from J, with 12 bases in between. The CDR3 loop spans 13 amino acids. CDR3: CASSFRGRSGYTF. CDR3 nucleotide sequence: TGTGCCAGCAGTTTTCGAGGACGGAGTGGCTACACCTTC.

This clonotype is labeled medium-sized. V is TRBV12-3 or TRBV12-4 and J is TRBJ2-1, with D unresolved. Deletions cut 5 bases from V and 6 bases from J, with 14 bases between. The CDR3 length is 14 residues. The CDR3 here is CASSTTPVFNEQFF. CDR3 in DNA: TGTGCCAGCAGTACCACACCAGTTTTCAATGAGCAGTTCTTC.

This sequence joins TRBV20-1 and TRBJ2-7, with D possibly being TRBD1 or TRBD2 (6 bases each). The CDR3 is made up of 15 amino acids. Germline values: CDR1 DFQATT, CDR2 SNEGSKA (reference sequence). The V gene lost 2 bases and the J gene lost 1 base, with 15 bases spanning the gap. The DNA of the CDR3 is TGCAGTGCTAGAAGAGCCCGGGGGCCTTCCTACGAGCAGTACTTC. It codes for CSARRARGPSYEQYF.

The sample holds a few counts of this clonotype. A much larger clone lies a single base off, so this may be a read error. The rearrangement joins TRBV12-3 or TRBV12-4 to TRBJ2-6; 7 positions agree with TRBD1. The CDR3 has 18 amino acids. This CDR3 is CTSSPYRGFGPGANVLTF. The CDR3 DNA reads as TGTACCAGCAGTCCATACAGGGGATTTGGCCCTGGGGCCAACGTCCTGACTTTC.

This rearrangement joins TRBV19 to TRBJ1-1; no clear D. The CDR3 runs to 16 residues. Trimming took 3 bases from V and 0 from J, leaving 14 bases between them. The V gene's germline CDR1 is LNHDA and CDR2 SQIVND (reference sequence). CDR3 residues: CASSIGGIRMNTEAFF. CDR3 bases: TGTGCCAGTAGTATTGGAGGAATTCGCATGAACACTGAAGCTTTCTTT.

This clonotype appeared many times. The J gene is TRBJ2-7, the V gene TRBV4-1; weak D call: TRBD1 (6 bases). With 4 bases removed from V and 5 bases from J, the gap between germline ends came to 18 bases. The CDR3 extends over 15 amino acids. From germline, CDR1 is MGHRA and CDR2 YSYEKL. The CDR3 here is CASSPQIGRGHEQYF. The CDR3, as DNA: TGCGCCAGCAGCCCACAGATTGGCAGGGGCCACGAGCAGTACTTC.

By frequency in the sample, this clonotype is medium-sized. The chain has TRBV5-1 and TRBJ1-1; D uncertain. The V and J ends lost 2 bases and 2 bases respectively, with 13 bases between them. The CDR3 has 15 amino acids. The germline CDR1 and CDR2 sequences are SGHRS and YFSETQ. CDR3 bases: TGCGCCAGCAGCTTCGCGGTGGGCAGAAACACTGAAGCTTTCTTT. It translates to CASSFAVGRNTEAFF.

As regards this clonotype: A much larger clonotype is one base distant, so this may be a read error. The chain recombines TRBV6-2 or TRBV6-3 with TRBJ2-1, with 7 bases fitting TRBD2. Per the germline V gene, CDR1 is MNHEY and CDR2 is SVGEGT. With 6 bases clipped from V and 3 bases from J, the junction kept 11 bases outside the gene matches. This CDR3 comprises 16 residues. This chain's CDR3 is CASSSLGRGSYNEQFF. The CDR3 DNA reads as TGTGCCAGCAGCTCTCTAGGGCGGGGGAGCTACAATGAGCAGTTCTTC.

This clonotype is classed as medium-sized (0.01 to 0.1%). The genes are TRBV18 and TRBJ2-2; D perhaps matches TRBD2 (6 bases). This CDR3 comprises 16 residues. The V end was cut by 3 bases, the J end by 2 bases, with 13 bases between. CDR1 is KGHSH and CDR2 is LQKENI in the germline V gene. This CDR3 reads CASSPGGVGNTGELFF. The CDR3 bases are TGTGCCAGCTCACCGGGAGGAGTTGGAAACACCGGGGAGCTGTTTTTT.

Sample share makes this clonotype medium-sized. This chain uses TRBV7-9 with TRBJ1-6; D is unclear. Germline loops: CDR1 SEHNR, CDR2 FQNEAQ (reference sequence). The CDR3 runs to 14 residues. The V end was cut by 2 bases, the J end by 7 bases, with 9 bases between. The CDR3 DNA sequence: TGTGCCAGCAGCTTATCGATGACCAATTCACCCCTCCACTTT. Translated, it gives CASSLSMTNSPLHF.